This entry describes one T cell receptor beta chain. This sample is part of a study of cytomegalovirus exposure and HLA in healthy donors. CDR1 WNHNN and CDR2 SYGVQD come from the germline V gene (reference sequence). The CDR3 has 14 amino acids. The ends lost 7 bases at V and 2 bases at J; junction bases unmatched: 6. The PCR used 60 Vbeta and 13 Jbeta primers. Some clones are missing from TCRdb's copy, which holds only in-frame ones; the method was immunoSEQ multiplex PCR. The repertoire includes roughly 69,000 clones, more than 60% of them detected once, and 13% to 15% sits in the top ten. The TCR sequence derives from a male donor in good health and CMV-seropositive. The chain combines TRBV10-1 with TRBJ2-3; 7 positions agree with TRBD1. The material sequenced was PBMCs. CDR3: CASNNGQDTDTQYF. In DNA, the CDR3 is TGCGCCAGCAATAACGGACAGGACACAGATACGCAGTATTTT.